A single sample gave rise to the 10 T cell receptor beta chains below, sequenced in a study of blood T cell repertoires in COVID-19. The assay was immunoSEQ multiplex PCR, and TCRdb's table has in-frame clones only and misses some. This table holds tens of thousands of clones, about 85% found once. The sequenced sample consisted of peripheral blood. The origin of the receptors is a human donor in a cohort sampled during active COVID-19.

The CDR3 sequence is CASNPRTANTGELFF. CDR3 sequence (DNA): TGTGCCAGTAACCCCCGGACAGCGAACACCGGGGAGCTGTTTTTT. This rearrangement joins TRBV19 to TRBJ2-2; weak D call: TRBD1 (6 bases). The germline V and J ends were trimmed by 7 bases and 0 bases, with 12 bases remaining between them. CDR1 is LNHDA and CDR2 is SQIVND in the germline V gene (reference sequence). The CDR3 loop spans 15 amino acids.

CDR3 sequence reads: CASSPVGGQFDTEAFF. The CDR3, as DNA: TGCGCCAGCAGCCCGGTGGGAGGGCAGTTTGACACTGAAGCTTTCTTT. The chain uses TRBV5-1 and TRBJ1-1; D gene unclear. From germline, CDR1 is SGHRS and CDR2 YFSETQ. The CDR3 loop spans 16 amino acids. V was clipped by 4 bases and J by 3 bases, with 19 bases between them.

This clone was recorded a few times. This sequence joins TRBV6-2 or TRBV6-3 and TRBJ2-1, with 10 bases lining up with TRBD2. The CDR3 loop spans 15 amino acids. Germline CDR1 MNHEY, CDR2 SVGEGT. The ends lost 0 bases at V and 6 bases at J; junction bases unmatched: 2. This CDR3 is CASSYSAGGPNEQFF. Here the CDR3 DNA reads TGTGCCAGCAGTTACTCAGCGGGGGGGCCCAATGAGCAGTTCTTC.

The chain's CDR3 is CASSLGTDFAGELFF. The DNA for the CDR3 is TGCGCCAGCAGCTTAGGGACAGATTTCGCCGGGGAGCTGTTTTTT. This chain uses TRBV5-1 with TRBJ2-2, with 7 bases aligning to TRBD1. Germline-derived CDR1 and CDR2 are SGHRS and YFSETQ. This CDR3 is built from 15 residues. The ends lost 2 bases at V and 6 bases at J; junction bases unmatched: 7.

The V call is TRBV19, the J call TRBJ2-3, with 8 bases identical to TRBD2. CDR3 length: 15 residues. Germline lookup yields CDR1 LNHDA and CDR2 SQIVND (reference sequence). Germline trimming cut 3 bases from V and 6 bases from J; bases unmatched to any gene: 8. This CDR3 is CASSISGDLGDTQYF. The CDR3 DNA sequence: TGTGCCAGTAGTATTAGCGGGGATCTAGGTGATACGCAGTATTTT.

This clone was found many times. CDR3 sequence reads: CASSLAYRGDNEQFF. CDR3 sequence (DNA): TGTGCCAGCAGCTTAGCGTACAGGGGGGACAATGAGCAGTTCTTC. J is TRBJ2-1 and V is TRBV11-3, with TRBD1 matching 8 bases. The CDR3 totals 15 residues. The junction had 4 bases not matched to a gene; V was cut back by 1 base and J by 5 bases. Germline CDR1 is SGHNT and CDR2 is YENEEA.

This sequence joins TRBV30 and TRBJ1-1, with D possibly being TRBD1 (6 bases). Per the germline V gene, CDR1 is GTSNPN and CDR2 is SVGIG (reference sequence). The CDR3 contains 14 residues. Trimming left V 5 bases short and J 0 bases short, with 13 bases between. CDR3 DNA sequence: TGTGCCTGGGACTGGGGGCAGCTGAACACTGAAGCTTTCTTT. Protein: CAWDWGQLNTEAFF.

Here the CDR3 reads CASSQSGRNTGELFF. CDR3 in DNA: TGCGCCAGCAGCCAAAGCGGGAGGAACACCGGGGAGCTGTTTTTT. V gene TRBV4-3 combines with J gene TRBJ2-2; TRBD2 agrees at 8 bases. The V segment lost 2 bases and the J segment 1 base; nucleotides outside the gene matches: 0. This CDR3 region has 15 residues. Per the germline V gene, CDR1 is LGHNA and CDR2 is YSLEER.

By share, this clone ranks as medium-sized. The V gene is TRBV18, the J gene TRBJ2-2; possible D gene TRBD2, 8 bases. Germline CDR1 reads KGHSH; CDR2 reads LQKENI. V was trimmed by 4 bases and J by 7 bases, leaving 34 bases between them. The CDR3 sequence is 21 residues long. The CDR3 reads CASSLHRGFKREKTTSGELFF. The CDR3 DNA sequence: TGTGCCAGCTCACTACACAGGGGCTTCAAGCGGGAGAAGACCACCAGCGGGGAGCTGTTTTTT.

This clone has just one count. The chain couples TRBV25-1 to TRBJ2-3; no firm D call. Germline-derived CDR1 and CDR2 are MGHDK and SYGVNS. With 3 bases removed from V and 2 bases from J, the gap between germline ends came to 3 bases. The CDR3 is 12 residues long. CDR3 loop: CASSDYTDTQYF. The CDR3 DNA reads as TGTGCCAGCAGTGACTACACAGATACGCAGTATTTT. The entire variable domain, with the rest obtained from reference TRBV25-1 and TRBJ2-3, is as follows: EADIYQTPRYLVIGTGKKITLECSQTMGHDKMYWYQQDPGMELHLIHYSYGVNSTEKGDLSSESTVSRIRTEHFPLTLESARPSHTSQYLCASSDYTDTQYFGPGTRLTVL.